Included here is one T cell receptor (beta chain) sequence, with context. PCR amplification relied on 60 Vbeta primers (plus 13 Jbeta primers). Assay used: immunoSEQ multiplex PCR; TCRdb lists only in-frame clones, some missing. Altogether roughly 190,000 clones are present, over 70% being singletons, with the ten largest covering less than 2%. Losses at the gene ends were 5 bases for V and 4 bases for J; bases not matched to a gene: 5. The CDR3 totals 16 residues. The germline CDR1 and CDR2 sequences are SEHNR and FQNEAQ (reference sequence). This entry comes from a study of cytomegalovirus exposure and HLA in healthy donors. Study information: Approximately 83 million unique TCRs from HLA-typed donors were held in an early data release.

The rearrangement uses TRBV7-9 and TRBJ2-2; 12 positions agree with TRBD2. The material sequenced was PBMCs. This sequence originates from a man between 35 and 55 years old in good health and CMV-seropositive. CDR3 DNA sequence: TGTGCCAGCAGCGTACTAGCGGGAGGTGGCACCGGGGAGCTGTTTTTT. Its protein is CASSVLAGGGTGELFF.